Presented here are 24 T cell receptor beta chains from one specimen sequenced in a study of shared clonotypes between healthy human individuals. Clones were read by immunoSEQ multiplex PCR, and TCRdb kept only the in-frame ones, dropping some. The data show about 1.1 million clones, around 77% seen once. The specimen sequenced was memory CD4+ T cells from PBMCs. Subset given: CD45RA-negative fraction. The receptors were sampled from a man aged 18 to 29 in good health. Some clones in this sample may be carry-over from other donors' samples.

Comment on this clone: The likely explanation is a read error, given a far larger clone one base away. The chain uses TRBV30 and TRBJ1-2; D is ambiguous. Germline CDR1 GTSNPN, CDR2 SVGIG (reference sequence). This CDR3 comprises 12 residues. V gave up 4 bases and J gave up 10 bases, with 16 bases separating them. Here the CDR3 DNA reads TGTGCCTGGACCATGGACGGCGGAGTCTACACCTTC. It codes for CAWTMDGGVYTF.

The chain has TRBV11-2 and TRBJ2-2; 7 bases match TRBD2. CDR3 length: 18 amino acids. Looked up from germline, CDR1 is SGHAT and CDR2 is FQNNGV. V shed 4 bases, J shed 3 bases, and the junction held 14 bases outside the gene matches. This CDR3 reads CASSSPPLLATDTGELFF. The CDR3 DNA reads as TGTGCCAGCAGCTCCCCCCCACTACTAGCGACCGACACCGGGGAGCTGTTTTTT.

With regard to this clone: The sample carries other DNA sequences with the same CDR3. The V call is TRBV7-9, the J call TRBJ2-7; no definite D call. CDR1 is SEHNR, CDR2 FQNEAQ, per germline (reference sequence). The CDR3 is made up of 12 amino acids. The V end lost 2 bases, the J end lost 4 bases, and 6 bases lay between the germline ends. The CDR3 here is CASSLIGYEQYF. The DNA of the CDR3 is TGTGCCAGCAGCTTAATCGGGTACGAGCAGTACTTC.

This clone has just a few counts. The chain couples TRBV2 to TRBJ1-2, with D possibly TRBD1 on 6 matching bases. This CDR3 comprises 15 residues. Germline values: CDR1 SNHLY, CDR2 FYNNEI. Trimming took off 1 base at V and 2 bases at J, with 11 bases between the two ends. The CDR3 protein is CASSEEGEYNYGYTF. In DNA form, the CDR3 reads TGTGCCAGCAGTGAAGAGGGGGAGTACAACTATGGCTACACCTTC.

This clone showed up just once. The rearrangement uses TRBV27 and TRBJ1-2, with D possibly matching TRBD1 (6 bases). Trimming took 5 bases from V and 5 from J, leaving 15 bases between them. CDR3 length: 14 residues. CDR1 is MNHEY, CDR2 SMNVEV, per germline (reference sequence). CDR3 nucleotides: TGTGCCAGCAGTCGGCCAGGCCAGGGGTATGGCTACACCTTC. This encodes CASSRPGQGYGYTF.

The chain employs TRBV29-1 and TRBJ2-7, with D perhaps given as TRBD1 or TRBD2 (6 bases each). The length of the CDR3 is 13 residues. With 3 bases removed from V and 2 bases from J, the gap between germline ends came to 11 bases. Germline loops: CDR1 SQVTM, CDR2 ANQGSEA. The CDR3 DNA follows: TGCAGCGTTGAGAAGGGGGGAGCCTACGAGCAGTACTTC. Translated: CSVEKGGAYEQYF.

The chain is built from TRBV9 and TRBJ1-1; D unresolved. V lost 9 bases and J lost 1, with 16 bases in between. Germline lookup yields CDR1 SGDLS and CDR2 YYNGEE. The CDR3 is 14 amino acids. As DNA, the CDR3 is TGTGCCACTCCTCGACCCATTCGGAACACTGAAGCTTTCTTT. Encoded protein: CATPRPIRNTEAFF.

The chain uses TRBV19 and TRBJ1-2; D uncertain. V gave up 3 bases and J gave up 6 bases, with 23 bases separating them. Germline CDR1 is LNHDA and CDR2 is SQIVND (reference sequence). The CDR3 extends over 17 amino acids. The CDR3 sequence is CASSIGFRGAERDGYTF. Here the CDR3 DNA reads TGTGCCAGTAGTATCGGATTTCGAGGAGCTGAAAGGGATGGCTACACCTTC.

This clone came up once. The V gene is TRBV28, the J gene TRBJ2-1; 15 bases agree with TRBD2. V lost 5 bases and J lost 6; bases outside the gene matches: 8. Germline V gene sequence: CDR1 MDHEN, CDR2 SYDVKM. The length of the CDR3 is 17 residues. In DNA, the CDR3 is TGTGCCAGCAGTCAGAGGACTAGCGGGAGGGTAGGCAATGAGCAGTTCTTC. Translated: CASSQRTSGRVGNEQFF.

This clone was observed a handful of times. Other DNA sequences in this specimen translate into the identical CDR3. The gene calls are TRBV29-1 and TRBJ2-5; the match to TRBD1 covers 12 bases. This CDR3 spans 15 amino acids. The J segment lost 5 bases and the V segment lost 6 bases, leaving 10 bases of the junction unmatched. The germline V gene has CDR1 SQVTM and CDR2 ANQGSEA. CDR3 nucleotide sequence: TGCAGCGTCGCCGGGACAGGGGGCGGCGGGGAGACCCAGTACTTC. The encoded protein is CSVAGTGGGGETQYF.

The DNA of the CDR3 is TGTGCCAGTAGCAGGGACAGACAAACCTTCTATGGCTACACCTTC. This gives the protein CASSRDRQTFYGYTF. The chain has TRBV19 and TRBJ1-2, with 7 bases fitting TRBD1. V trimming: 6 bases; J trimming: 4 bases; junction bases outside the gene matches: 11. CDR1 LNHDA and CDR2 SQIVND come from the germline V gene (reference sequence). The CDR3 covers 15 residues. The full variable domain, completed using reference TRBV19 and TRBJ1-2, is DGGITQSPKYLFRKEGQNVTLSCEQNLNHDAMYWYRQDPGQGLRLIYYSQIVNDFQKGDIAEGYSVSREKKESFPLTVTSAQKNPTAFYLCASSRDRQTFYGYTFGSGTRLTVV.

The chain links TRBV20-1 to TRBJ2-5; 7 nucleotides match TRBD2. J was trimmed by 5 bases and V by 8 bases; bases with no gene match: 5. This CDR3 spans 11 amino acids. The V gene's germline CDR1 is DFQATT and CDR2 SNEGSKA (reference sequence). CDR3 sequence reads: CSSGIRETQYF. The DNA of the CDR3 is TGCAGTAGCGGGATAAGGGAGACCCAGTACTTC.

CDR3 coding DNA: TGCGCCAGCAGCTTGGGAACAGGGAGGATCACAGATACGCAGTATTTT. Amino acid sequence: CASSLGTGRITDTQYF. The chain links TRBV5-1 to TRBJ2-3; perhaps D is TRBD1 or TRBD2 (6 bases each). Germline assignment: CDR1 SGHRS and CDR2 YFSETQ. Trimming pared 0 bases from V and 2 bases from J, leaving 13 bases between. The length of the CDR3 is 16 residues.

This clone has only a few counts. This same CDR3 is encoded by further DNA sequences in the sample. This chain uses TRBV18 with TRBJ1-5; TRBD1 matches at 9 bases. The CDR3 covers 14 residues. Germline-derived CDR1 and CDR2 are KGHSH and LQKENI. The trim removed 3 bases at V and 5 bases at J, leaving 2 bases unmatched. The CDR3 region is CASSPGQGDQPQHF. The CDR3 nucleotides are TGTGCCAGCTCACCGGGACAGGGCGATCAGCCCCAGCATTTT.

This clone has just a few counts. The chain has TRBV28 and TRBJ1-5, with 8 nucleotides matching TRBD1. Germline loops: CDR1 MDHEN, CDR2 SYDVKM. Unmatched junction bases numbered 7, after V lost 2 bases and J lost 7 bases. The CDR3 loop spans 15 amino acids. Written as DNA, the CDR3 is TGTGCCAGCAGTTTAGGCCAGGGGGCAGGACAGCCCCAGCATTTT. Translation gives CASSLGQGAGQPQHF.

The chain's CDR3 is CSGGERGLSEQYF. In nucleotides, the CDR3 is TGCAGCGGGGGGGAAAGGGGGCTCAGCGAGCAGTACTTC. The chain recombines TRBV29-1 with TRBJ2-7, with D tentatively TRBD1 (7 bases). The germline V and J ends were trimmed by 7 bases and 6 bases, with 19 bases remaining between them. Germline loops: CDR1 SQVTM, CDR2 ANQGSEA. The CDR3 sequence is 13 residues long.

The CDR3 coding sequence is TGTGCCAGCAGCTTTCATGAGGCGGGAGGGCCCTACGAGCAGTACTTC. This sequence encodes CASSFHEAGGPYEQYF. V is TRBV11-2 and J is TRBJ2-7; TRBD2 agrees at 9 bases. The CDR3 runs 16 residues. Germline loops: CDR1 SGHAT, CDR2 FQNNGV. The V segment lost 3 bases and the J segment 2 bases; nucleotides outside the gene matches: 8. The complete variable domain, with remaining parts taken from reference TRBV11-2 and TRBJ2-7, reads EAGVAQSPRYKIIEKRQSVAFWCNPISGHATLYWYQQILGQGPKLLIQFQNNGVVDDSQLPKDRFSAERLKGVDSTLKIQPAKLEDSAVYLCASSFHEAGGPYEQYFGPGTRLTVT.

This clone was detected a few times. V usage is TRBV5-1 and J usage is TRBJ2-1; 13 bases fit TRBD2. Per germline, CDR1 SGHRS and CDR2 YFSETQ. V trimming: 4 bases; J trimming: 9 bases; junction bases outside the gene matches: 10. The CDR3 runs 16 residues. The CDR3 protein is CASSLTGTSGMGEQFF. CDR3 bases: TGCGCCAGCAGCCTCACCGGGACTAGCGGGATGGGTGAGCAGTTCTTC.

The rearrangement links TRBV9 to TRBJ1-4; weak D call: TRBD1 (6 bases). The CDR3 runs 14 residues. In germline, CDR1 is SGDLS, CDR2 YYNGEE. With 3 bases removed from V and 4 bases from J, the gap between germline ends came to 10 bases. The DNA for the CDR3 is TGTGCCAGCAGCGAGGGGGGGAATAATGAAAAACTGTTTTTT. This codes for CASSEGGNNEKLFF.

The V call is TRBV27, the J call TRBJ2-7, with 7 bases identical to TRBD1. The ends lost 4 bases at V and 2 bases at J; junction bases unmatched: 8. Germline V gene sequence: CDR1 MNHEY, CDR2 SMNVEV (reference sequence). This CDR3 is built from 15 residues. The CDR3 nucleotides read TGTGCCAGCAGTTATAGACAGGGTGGGGCCTACGAGCAGTACTTC. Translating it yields CASSYRQGGAYEQYF.

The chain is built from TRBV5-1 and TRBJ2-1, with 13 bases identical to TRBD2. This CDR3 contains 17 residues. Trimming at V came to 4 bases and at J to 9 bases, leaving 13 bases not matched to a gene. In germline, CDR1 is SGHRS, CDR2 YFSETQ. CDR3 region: CASSRFVSGTSGIEQFF. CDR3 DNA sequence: TGCGCCAGCAGCCGATTTGTCTCCGGGACTAGCGGGATTGAGCAGTTCTTC. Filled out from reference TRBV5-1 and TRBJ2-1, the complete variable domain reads KAGVTQTPRYLIKTRGQQVTLSCSPISGHRSVSWYQQTPGQGLQFLFEYFSETQRNKGNFPGRFSGRQFSNSRSEMNVSTLELGDSALYLCASSRFVSGTSGIEQFFGPGTRLTVL.

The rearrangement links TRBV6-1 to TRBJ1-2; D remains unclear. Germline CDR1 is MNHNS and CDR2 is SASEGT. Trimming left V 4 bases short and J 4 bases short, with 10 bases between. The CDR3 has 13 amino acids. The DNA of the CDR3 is TGTGCCAGCAGTGCCTCAGGTTCCTATGGCTACACCTTC. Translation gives CASSASGSYGYTF.

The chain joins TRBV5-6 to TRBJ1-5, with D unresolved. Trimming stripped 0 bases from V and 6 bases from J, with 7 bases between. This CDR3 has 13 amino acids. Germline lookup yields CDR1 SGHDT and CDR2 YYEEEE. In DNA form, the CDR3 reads TGTGCCAGCAGCTTGGGATCAGGTCAGCCCCAGCATTTT. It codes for CASSLGSGQPQHF.

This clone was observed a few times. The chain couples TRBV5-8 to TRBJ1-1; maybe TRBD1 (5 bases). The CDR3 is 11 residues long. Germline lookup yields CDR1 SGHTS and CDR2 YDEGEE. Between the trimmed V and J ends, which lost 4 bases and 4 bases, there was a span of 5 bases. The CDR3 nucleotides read TGTGCCAGCAGCGGGGGCACTGAAGCTTTCTTT. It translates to CASSGGTEAFF.